One sample yielded the 29 T cell receptor beta chains listed below, sequenced in a study of spatial heterogeneity in lung cancer. Time point described: sample taken at primary tumor resection. Via MiXCR, TCRdb re-called the 5' RACE reads, giving one row per CDR3 protein. The data show about 3,300 distinct CDR3 sequences, about 9.4% seen once. The starting material was normal lung tissue next to the tumor, obtained at surgery. The source of these receptors is a male donor with early-stage non-small cell lung cancer.

The CDR3, as DNA: TGCAGTGCCTTAGGCGGGACTAGCGGGGCAGATACGCAGTATTTT. Protein: CSALGGTSGADTQYF. The chain combines TRBV20-1 with TRBJ2-3; 13 bases line up with TRBD2. The CDR3 has 15 residues. From germline, CDR1 is DFQATT and CDR2 SNEGSKA (reference sequence). V lost 6 bases, J lost 4 bases, and 7 bases stayed unmatched.

This clonotype was seen more than once but under ten times. The rearrangement links TRBV7-9 to TRBJ1-1; a possible D gene is TRBD1 (6 bases). V lost 2 bases and J lost 5, with 9 bases in between. The CDR3 sequence is 13 residues long. Germline V gene data show CDR1 as SEHNR and CDR2 as FQNEAQ (reference sequence). CDR3 region: CASSLRGETEAFF. CDR3 nucleotides: TGTGCCAGCAGCTTAAGGGGGGAGACTGAAGCTTTCTTT.

This clonotype is classed as medium-sized. The rearrangement links TRBV6-2 or TRBV6-3 to TRBJ2-6, with unresolved D. V shed 6 bases and J shed 2 bases, with 17 bases lying between them. This CDR3 has 17 residues. Germline lookup yields CDR1 MNHEY and CDR2 SVGEGT. CDR3 DNA: TGTGCCAGCAGGGTCCAGCAAAAAGGGCCTGGGGCCAACGTCCTGACTTTC. Translation: CASRVQQKGPGANVLTF.

The sample holds a few counts of this clonotype. The chain links TRBV7-7 to TRBJ2-5; 9 nucleotides agree with TRBD2. The V segment lost 4 bases and the J segment 5 bases; nucleotides outside the gene matches: 8. Germline assignment: CDR1 SSHAT and CDR2 FNYEAQ (reference sequence). The CDR3 runs to 15 residues. CDR3 protein: CASSSLGGGGETQYF. As DNA, the CDR3 is TGTGCCAGCAGCTCGCTAGGCGGGGGGGGCGAGACCCAGTACTTC.

This clonotype is classed as medium-sized. The gene calls are TRBV20-1 and TRBJ1-5; 8 bases agree with TRBD1. The CDR3 sequence is 13 residues long. Germline CDR1 DFQATT, CDR2 SNEGSKA (reference sequence). V lost 6 bases and J lost 7; bases outside the gene matches: 8. In DNA form, the CDR3 reads TGCAGTGCCGGGAGGGACAGGTCACAGCCCCAGCATTTT. Amino acid sequence: CSAGRDRSQPQHF.

This clonotype was seen a few times. This rearrangement joins TRBV19 to TRBJ2-6, with D tentatively TRBD1 or TRBD2 (6 bases each). Trimming removed 2 bases at V and 4 bases at J, with 27 bases between. The CDR3 has 21 residues. CDR1 LNHDA and CDR2 SQIVND come from the germline V gene (reference sequence). Here the CDR3 reads CASSIILGGQFFSGGANVLTF. The CDR3 DNA is TGTGCCAGTAGTATAATTTTGGGAGGACAGTTCTTCTCTGGAGGGGCCAACGTCCTGACTTTC.

By share, this clonotype counts as medium-sized (0.01 to 0.1%). The rearrangement uses TRBV5-8 and TRBJ2-6; the D is unclear. With 0 bases removed from V and 0 bases from J, the gap between germline ends came to 4 bases. Germline CDR1 SGHTS, CDR2 YDEGEE. CDR3 length: 15 amino acids. The CDR3 region is CASSLGGSGANVLTF. The CDR3 nucleotides read TGTGCCAGCAGCTTGGGCGGCTCTGGGGCCAACGTCCTGACTTTC.

In this sample, this clonotype turned up many times. The chain couples TRBV7-9 to TRBJ2-6; D not certain. Germline loops: CDR1 SEHNR, CDR2 FQNEAQ (reference sequence). Between the trimmed V and J ends, which lost 5 bases and 3 bases, there was a span of 8 bases. CDR3 size: 14 residues. The CDR3 here is CASSSSRGANVLTF. The CDR3 DNA follows: TGTGCCAGCAGCAGCTCCCGTGGGGCCAACGTCCTGACTTTC.

This clonotype turned up a few times. The J gene is TRBJ1-2, the V gene TRBV20-1; 8 bases are a match to TRBD1. CDR1 and CDR2 from the germline V gene are DFQATT and SNEGSKA (reference sequence). The CDR3 consists of 14 residues. J gave up 3 bases and V 3 bases, and 6 bases lay outside the gene matches. The CDR3 spells CSASPATGDYGYTF. CDR3 DNA: TGCAGTGCTAGCCCCGCGACAGGGGACTATGGCTACACCTTC.

The rearrangement links TRBV11-1 to TRBJ1-2; 9 bases are shared with TRBD1. The CDR3 totals 15 residues. V was clipped by 7 bases and J by 1 base; unmatched bases: 7. From germline, CDR1 is SGHAT and CDR2 FQDESV (reference sequence). CDR3 DNA: TGTGCCAGCATTCGTCGGGGACAGGGTAACTATGGCTACACCTTC. It translates to CASIRRGQGNYGYTF.

This clonotype ranks as medium-sized (0.01 to 0.1%). This chain uses TRBV3-2 with TRBJ2-1; the table gives TRBD2 as D, unverified against the DNA. TRBV3-2 is assigned pseudogene status. The CDR3 runs 15 residues. The CDR3: CASSPRTSGRHEQFF. CDR3 bases: TGTGCCAGCAGCCCGAGGACTAGCGGGAGACATGAGCAGTTCTTC.

This clonotype is labeled medium-sized. V and J are TRBV20-1 and TRBJ2-5; 8 bases fit TRBD2. In germline, CDR1 is DFQATT, CDR2 SNEGSKA (reference sequence). The CDR3 consists of 17 residues. Trimming cost V 5 bases and J 1 base; bases outside gene matches: 15. The CDR3 nucleotides read TGCAGTGCTGTGGTTGAGCGGGAGAGAAGTCTCCAAGAGACCCAGTACTTC. Protein: CSAVVERERSLQETQYF.

The V call is TRBV5-1, the J call TRBJ2-2; no reliable D call. Germline V lookup: CDR1 SGHRS, CDR2 YFSETQ. CDR3 size: 18 residues. V was clipped by 1 base and J by 0 bases, with 16 bases between them. In DNA, the CDR3 is TGCGCCAGCAGCTTGAGGTCTACAGCAGACTCGAACACCGGGGAGCTGTTTTTT. Protein product: CASSLRSTADSNTGELFF.

Sample share makes this clonotype medium-sized. CDR3 amino acids: CASSYMETQYF. The CDR3, as DNA: TGTGCCAGCAGTTACATGGAGACCCAGTACTTC. The rearrangement links TRBV6-2 or TRBV6-3 to TRBJ2-5; D gene unclear. The length of the CDR3 is 11 residues. The germline V and J ends were trimmed by 2 bases and 5 bases, with 3 bases remaining between them. Germline V gives CDR1 MNHEY, CDR2 SVGEGT.

The rearrangement joins TRBV6-1 to TRBJ2-7; a weak D match, TRBD1 (6 bases). CDR1 and CDR2 from the germline V gene are MNHNS and SASEGT. V was shortened by 4 bases and J by 4 bases, with 29 bases between the two germline ends. This CDR3 has 19 residues. This CDR3 is CASSGTQSPGAKLLYEQYF. The CDR3 DNA sequence: TGTGCCAGCAGTGGAACACAATCTCCAGGGGCGAAACTACTTTACGAGCAGTACTTC.

By share of the sample, this clonotype is medium-sized. The chain links TRBV7-2 to TRBJ1-1; D is unclear. The germline gives CDR1 SGHTA, CDR2 FQGNSA. Deletions cut 2 bases from V and 0 bases from J, with 4 bases between. The CDR3 sequence is 13 residues long. The CDR3 sequence: CASSLYLNTEAFF. CDR3 DNA sequence: TGTGCCAGCAGCTTATATCTGAACACTGAAGCTTTCTTT. Complete variable domain (other parts from reference TRBV7-2 and TRBJ1-1): GAGVSQSPSNKVTEKGKDVELRCDPISGHTALYWYRQSLGQGLEFLIYFQGNSAPDKSGLPSDRFSAERTGGSVSTLTIQRTQQEDSAVYLCASSLYLNTEAFFGQGTRLTVV.

This clonotype was recorded at least ten times. The chain employs TRBV2 and TRBJ1-2; the D is unclear. The germline CDR1 and CDR2 sequences are SNHLY and FYNNEI. The CDR3 covers 13 residues. The germline V and J ends were trimmed by 2 bases and 4 bases, with 8 bases remaining between them. For the CDR3, the DNA is TGTGCCAGCAGTGAATGGGCGTCCTATGGCTACACCTTC. Amino acids: CASSEWASYGYTF.

By share, this clonotype counts as large (0.1 to 1%). This rearrangement joins TRBV9 to TRBJ2-7, with D unclear. Germline-derived CDR1 and CDR2 are SGDLS and YYNGEE. The CDR3 is 12 residues long. The V end lost 4 bases, the J end lost 6 bases, and 11 bases lay between the germline ends. CDR3 nucleotide sequence: TGTGCCAGCAGCCCGGGCGAAGGCGAGCAGTACTTC. This codes for CASSPGEGEQYF.

Worth noting for this clonotype: A read error may be the cause here, since a much bigger clone is one base away. The rearrangement links TRBV11-2 to TRBJ1-4; the D gene is possibly TRBD1 (5 bases). V was pared by 4 bases and J by 9 bases, with 18 bases between. Germline V gives CDR1 SGHAT, CDR2 FQNNGV. The CDR3 loop spans 15 amino acids. CDR3 in amino acids: CASSWRGRGSQKLFF. CDR3 DNA sequence: TGTGCCAGCAGCTGGAGGGGACGGGGTTCCCAAAAACTGTTTTTT.

A few counts support this clonotype. CDR3 amino acids: CASSLSEAGGGYGYTF. DNA for the CDR3: TGTGCCAGCAGTTTATCGGAGGCAGGGGGAGGCTATGGCTACACCTTC. This sequence joins TRBV27 and TRBJ1-2, with 7 bases matching TRBD1. This CDR3 spans 16 amino acids. The germline V gene encodes CDR1 MNHEY and CDR2 SMNVEV (reference sequence). The junction had 8 bases not matched to a gene; V was cut back by 0 bases and J by 4 bases.

This clonotype is categorized as medium-sized. V gene TRBV6-2 or TRBV6-3 combines with J gene TRBJ2-7, with 7 positions matching TRBD2. V shed 7 bases, J shed 1 base, and the junction held 13 bases outside the gene matches. The CDR3 is made up of 16 amino acids. Germline V gene lookup returns CDR1 MNHEY and CDR2 SVGEGT. The CDR3 loop is CASTADRDYRSYEQYF. In DNA form, the CDR3 reads TGTGCCAGCACCGCAGACCGGGACTACCGATCCTACGAGCAGTACTTC.

This clonotype is medium-sized. The chain is built from TRBV27 and TRBJ1-1; TRBD1 aligns across 7 bases. CDR1 and CDR2 (germline): MNHEY, SMNVEV (reference sequence). There are 14 residues in the CDR3. Trimming at V came to 2 bases and at J to 2 bases, leaving 2 bases not matched to a gene. The CDR3 coding sequence is TGTGCCAGCAGTTTACAGGGGGTTAACACTGAAGCTTTCTTT. Protein sequence: CASSLQGVNTEAFF.

This clonotype was recorded a few times. This may be a read error, as it is one base from a much larger clone. The chain recombines TRBV7-2 with TRBJ1-2, with D unclear. V dropped 1 base and J dropped 8 bases, with 20 bases sitting between them. The germline V gene has CDR1 SGHTA and CDR2 FQGNSA. The CDR3 has 16 amino acids. DNA for the CDR3: TGTGCCAGCAGCTTAGTCGCCGGCGGGTCTGAGTACGGCTACACCTTC. This encodes CASSLVAGGSEYGYTF.

As to this clonotype: A much larger clonotype is one base distant, so this may be a read error. The chain recombines TRBV7-9 with TRBJ2-5; the D gene is possibly TRBD2 (5 bases). CDR1 SEHNR and CDR2 FQNEAQ come from the germline V gene (reference sequence). The CDR3 extends over 14 amino acids. This CDR3 reads CASTLASNFGTQYF. The CDR3 DNA reads as TGTGCCAGCACCTTAGCGTCTAACTTCGGGACCCAGTACTTC.

This clonotype was counted between two and nine times. The rearrangement uses TRBV18 and TRBJ2-3; tentative D call: TRBD1 (6 bases). This CDR3 spans 14 amino acids. The germline V gene has CDR1 KGHSH and CDR2 LQKENI. V lost 4 bases and J lost 5, with 13 bases in between. The CDR3 protein is CASSRAGAGDTQYF. CDR3 sequence (DNA): TGTGCCAGCTCACGCGCAGGGGCTGGAGATACGCAGTATTTT.

This clonotype is medium-sized within its sample. This chain connects TRBV5-4 to TRBJ1-2; D call uncertain. V was clipped by 0 bases and J by 2 bases, with 11 bases between them. CDR3 length equals 15 residues. The germline CDR1 and CDR2 sequences are SGHNT and YYREEE (reference sequence). As DNA, the CDR3 is TGTGCCAGCAGCTTGGCCGCGGGCGGAAACTATGGCTACACCTTC. Its protein is CASSLAAGGNYGYTF.

This clonotype was recorded many times. This chain uses TRBV10-3 with TRBJ2-1, with 13 positions matching TRBD2. The CDR3 is 16 residues long. The V and J ends lost 8 bases and 5 bases, in that order; junction bases with no gene match: 9. Germline CDR1 and CDR2: ENHRY and SYGVKD. The CDR3 loop reads CAIGRLAGGQNNEQFF. CDR3 bases: TGTGCCATCGGAAGACTAGCGGGGGGCCAAAACAATGAGCAGTTCTTC.

In this sample, this clonotype turned up many times. The chain uses TRBV3-2 and TRBJ2-1; the D call in the table, TRBD1, was not verified against the DNA. TRBV3-2 is a pseudogene locus. The CDR3 loop spans 16 amino acids. The CDR3 sequence: CASSQDPGTGDNEQFF. CDR3 in DNA: TGTGCCAGCAGCCAAGACCCCGGGACAGGGGATAATGAGCAGTTCTTC.

This clonotype is medium-sized (0.01 to 0.1%) within its sample. This CDR3 reads CSANDRGYEQYF. The CDR3 nucleotides read TGCAGCGCTAACGACAGGGGCTACGAGCAGTACTTC. The chain has TRBV29-1 and TRBJ2-7, with 8 bases identical to TRBD1. V dropped 7 bases and J dropped 3; count of bases not matched to a gene: 5. From germline, CDR1 is SQVTM and CDR2 ANQGSEA. This CDR3 has 12 residues.